Each of the 14 T cell receptor beta chains below was sequenced from the same sample in a study of cytomegalovirus exposure and HLA in healthy donors. Amplification used 60 Vbeta primers and 13 Jbeta primers. Using immunoSEQ multiplex PCR, the repertoire was profiled, and TCRdb retains in-frame clones only, with some absent. The sample shows a few hundred thousand clones, about 82% of them seen only once. The sequenced sample consisted of PBMCs. Receptors originate from a man aged 25-45 years in good health and CMV-seronegative.

This clone was counted a few times. V gene TRBV28 combines with J gene TRBJ1-5; 8 bases agree with TRBD1. The ends lost 5 bases at V and 0 bases at J; junction bases unmatched: 3. Germline CDR1 reads MDHEN; CDR2 reads SYDVKM. The CDR3 consists of 15 residues. The CDR3 nucleotides read TGTGCCAGCAGTCCAGGGGGCATTAGCAATCAGCCCCAGCATTTT. Encoded protein: CASSPGGISNQPQHF.

This clone was counted many times. For the CDR3, the DNA is TGTGCCAGCAGGTCACAGGGGGACACCGGGGAGCTGTTTTTT. Residues: CASRSQGDTGELFF. The chain couples TRBV6-5 to TRBJ2-2, with 8 bases lining up with TRBD1. Unmatched junction bases numbered 3, after V lost 6 bases and J lost 3 bases. The CDR3 runs 14 residues. In germline, CDR1 is MNHEY, CDR2 SVGAGI.

There are a few counts of this clone. This sequence joins TRBV6-6 and TRBJ2-7, with D perhaps TRBD2 (6 bases). This CDR3 comprises 12 residues. The V gene's germline CDR1 is MNHNY and CDR2 SVGAGI (reference sequence). The V end lost 11 bases, the J end lost 1 base, and 12 bases lay between the germline ends. CDR3 amino acids: CAGGTDSYEQYF. CDR3 in DNA: TGTGCCGGAGGGACGGATTCCTACGAGCAGTACTTC.

The V call is TRBV5-4, the J call TRBJ2-2, with D tentatively TRBD1 (5 bases). V was pared by 4 bases and J by 4 bases, with 14 bases between. The germline V gene encodes CDR1 SGHNT and CDR2 YYREEE (reference sequence). The CDR3 has 15 residues. The CDR3 DNA reads as TGTGCCAGCAGCGTTGAAGGGGTCACCACCGGGGAGCTGTTTTTT. It codes for CASSVEGVTTGELFF.

The CDR3 is CASSLEGSYGYTF. Written as DNA, the CDR3 is TGCGCCAGCAGCTTGGAAGGGAGCTATGGCTACACCTTC. The chain is built from TRBV5-1 and TRBJ1-2; no firm D call. This CDR3 is 13 amino acids long. Germline V gene data show CDR1 as SGHRS and CDR2 as YFSETQ. V was pared by 0 bases and J by 4 bases, with 7 bases between.

The CDR3 region is CASSYEGRVEAFF. DNA for the CDR3: TGTGCCAGCAGTTACGAGGGTCGGGTTGAAGCTTTCTTT. This chain links TRBV6-5 with TRBJ1-1; D gene ambiguous. The ends were cut back, 2 bases at V and 7 bases at J, with 11 bases in the middle. Germline loops: CDR1 MNHEY, CDR2 SVGAGI. The CDR3 sequence is 13 residues long.

This sequence joins TRBV4-3 and TRBJ1-2; D unresolved. CDR3 size: 14 residues. Trimming shortened V by 4 bases and J by 8 bases, and 17 bases separated the two germline ends. The germline V gene encodes CDR1 LGHNA and CDR2 YSLEER. In nucleotides, the CDR3 is TGCGCCAGCAGCCGAACAGAGAACGAGGGAGGCTACACCTTC. Amino acids: CASSRTENEGGYTF.

The V call is TRBV5-4, the J call TRBJ2-5; 7 bases fit TRBD1. V lost 3 bases to trimming and J lost 4 bases; unmatched junction nucleotides: 9. The CDR3 extends over 15 amino acids. CDR1 is SGHNT and CDR2 is YYREEE in the germline V gene (reference sequence). In DNA form, the CDR3 reads TGTGCCAGCAGCTCACCCGGGACAGTCGGAGAGACCCAGTACTTC. Translation: CASSSPGTVGETQYF.

This sequence joins TRBV19 and TRBJ2-7; TRBD1 agrees at 10 bases. The CDR3 extends over 15 amino acids. Germline V gene sequence: CDR1 LNHDA, CDR2 SQIVND (reference sequence). V shed 4 bases and J 4 bases; nucleotides not matched to a gene: 7. Here the CDR3 DNA reads TGTGCCAGTAGTAAGGGGCCGGGACAGGGGTACGAGCAGTACTTC. This translates into CASSKGPGQGYEQYF.

The chain recombines TRBV2 with TRBJ1-1; D is unclear. The length of the CDR3 is 14 residues. The V and J ends lost 2 bases and 0 bases respectively, with 7 bases between them. Germline CDR1 is SNHLY and CDR2 is FYNNEI. CDR3 DNA sequence: TGTGCCAGCAGTGAATTGCGGATGAACACTGAAGCTTTCTTT. This translates into CASSELRMNTEAFF.

The rearrangement uses TRBV29-1 and TRBJ2-7, with unresolved D. With 6 bases removed from V and 3 bases from J, the gap between germline ends came to 9 bases. Germline CDR1 and CDR2: SQVTM and ANQGSEA. The CDR3 has 11 amino acids. CDR3: CSVLAYYEQYF. For the CDR3, the DNA is TGCAGCGTCTTAGCTTACTACGAGCAGTACTTC.

The chain joins TRBV29-1 to TRBJ1-2, with D perhaps TRBD1 (5 bases). The length of the CDR3 is 15 residues. V shed 6 bases and J shed 4 bases, with 21 bases lying between them. Germline V gives CDR1 SQVTM, CDR2 ANQGSEA. CDR3 sequence reads: CSVEPRGLSSYGYTF. As DNA, the CDR3 is TGCAGCGTCGAGCCGAGGGGACTCTCGAGCTATGGCTACACCTTC.

This chain joins TRBV28 and TRBJ2-7; weak D call: TRBD2 (7 bases). The germline V gene has CDR1 MDHEN and CDR2 SYDVKM. Trimming removed 2 bases from V and 2 bases from J, with 13 bases in between. The CDR3 has 15 amino acids. The CDR3 DNA reads as TGTGCCAGCAGTTTACCCCGAGGGGGGGCCTACGAGCAGTACTTC. Translated, it gives CASSLPRGGAYEQYF.

The chain recombines TRBV11-3 with TRBJ2-3; tentatively, D is TRBD2 (7 bases). Germline CDR1 SGHNT, CDR2 YENEEA. Between the trimmed V and J ends, which lost 5 bases and 4 bases, there was a span of 16 bases. The CDR3 covers 15 residues. The CDR3, as DNA: TGTGCCAGCAGCATTCGTGGGGGGGCCGCAGATACGCAGTATTTT. Encoded protein: CASSIRGGAADTQYF.